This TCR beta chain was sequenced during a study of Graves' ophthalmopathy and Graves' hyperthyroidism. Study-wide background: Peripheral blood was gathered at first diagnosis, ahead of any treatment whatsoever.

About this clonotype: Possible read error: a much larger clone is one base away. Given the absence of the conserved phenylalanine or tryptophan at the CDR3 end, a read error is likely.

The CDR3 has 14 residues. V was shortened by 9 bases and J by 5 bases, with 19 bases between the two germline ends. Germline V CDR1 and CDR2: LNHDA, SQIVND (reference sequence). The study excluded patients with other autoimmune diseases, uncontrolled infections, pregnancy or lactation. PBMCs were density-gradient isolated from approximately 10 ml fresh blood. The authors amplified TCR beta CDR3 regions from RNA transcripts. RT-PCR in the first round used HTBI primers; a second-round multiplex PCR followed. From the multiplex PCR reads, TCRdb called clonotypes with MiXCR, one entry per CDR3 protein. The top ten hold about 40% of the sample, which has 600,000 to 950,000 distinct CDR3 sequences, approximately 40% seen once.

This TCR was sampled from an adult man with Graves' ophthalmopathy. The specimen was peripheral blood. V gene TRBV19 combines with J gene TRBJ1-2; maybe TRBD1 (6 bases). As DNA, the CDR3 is TGTGCCAGCACCCGTGCGGACAGATTTTATGGCTACACCCTC. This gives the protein CASTRADRFYGYTL.